This TCR beta chain is drawn from a study of shared clonotypes between healthy human individuals. Study summary: Three plates were used per donor for CD4 naive, three for CD4 memory, two for CD8 naive and one for CD8 memory.

The CDR3 is 13 amino acids. The method was immunoSEQ multiplex PCR; TCRdb's version includes in-frame clones alone and lacks a portion of them. Of 740,000 or so clones in the sample, around four fifths were seen once. The healthy adult donors were HIV-negative and reported no recent acute infections or vaccinations. This TCR was recovered from a woman in her 30s in good health. Sequenced input: memory CD4+ T cells sorted from blood. This sample's subset: CD45RA-negative fraction. The chain links TRBV21-1 to TRBJ2-3; the D call of TRBD2 is as the table states it, not checked on the DNA. TRBV21-1 is reported as a pseudogene. The CDR3 coding sequence is TGTGCCAGCAGCAAAGACGGAGGAGATACGCAGTATTTT. Translating gives CASSKDGGDTQYF.